The 17 T cell receptor beta chains given below trace back to one sample, sequenced in a study of blood T cells in healthy people across ages. A J-beta primer mix and a sample-barcoded 5' primer were used in a second PCR of roughly 7 to 12 cycles. TCRdb recomputed calls from the 5' RACE reads with MiXCR, one row per CDR3 protein. The repertoire consists of 650,000 to 1,000,000 distinct CDR3 sequences, with roughly 34% occurring once and the leading ten covering 10% to 15%. The sample consisted of blood. The receptors stem from a man younger than 30 in good health.

This clonotype was observed a single time. A read error may explain this, as a much larger clone is one base away. CDR3 residues: CASSFSDRAYNEQYF. The CDR3 nucleotides are TGCGCCAGCAGCTTTTCGGACAGGGCTTACAATGAGCAGTACTTC. This chain links TRBV5-1 with TRBJ2-4; 8 positions match TRBD1. The CDR3 spans 15 residues. V lost 2 bases to trimming and J lost 13 bases; unmatched junction nucleotides: 14. The V gene's germline CDR1 is SGHRS and CDR2 YFSETQ. Full variable domain (rest looked up from reference TRBV5-1 and TRBJ2-4): KAGVTQTPRYLIKTRGQQVTLSCSPISGHRSVSWYQQTPGQGLQFLFEYFSETQRNKGNFPGRFSGRQFSNSRSEMNVSTLELGDSALYLCASSFSDRAYNEQYFGAGTRLSVL.

This chain connects TRBV6-5 to TRBJ2-1; 8 bases map to TRBD1. The CDR3 runs to 22 residues. V lost 0 bases, J lost 2 bases, and 21 bases stayed unmatched. Germline loops: CDR1 MNHEY, CDR2 SVGAGI. The CDR3 DNA follows: TGTGCCAGCAGTTACTCTTTTTTGGCAGAGTTGGGTAAGGACAGGGCCTACAATGAGCAGTTCTTC. Protein sequence: CASSYSFLAELGKDRAYNEQFF.

This clonotype was observed a handful of times. This sequence joins TRBV5-1 and TRBJ2-5; TRBD1 matches 10 bases. Trimming at V came to 4 bases and at J to 1 base, leaving 22 bases not matched to a gene. The CDR3 loop spans 21 amino acids. Germline CDR1 is SGHRS and CDR2 is YFSETQ. CDR3 sequence reads: CASSKSPGQGTFLEFQETQYF. The CDR3 DNA sequence: TGCGCCAGCAGCAAGTCACCGGGACAGGGGACCTTCCTTGAGTTCCAAGAGACCCAGTACTTC.

This clonotype was found a few times. The J gene is TRBJ1-2, the V gene TRBV18; 9 bases align to TRBD1. With 6 bases clipped from V and 4 bases from J, the junction kept 9 bases outside the gene matches. The CDR3 totals 15 residues. Germline CDR1 and CDR2: KGHSH and LQKENI. CDR3 coding DNA: TGTGCCAGCTCCCGCGGACAGGGGACCGCCTATGGCTACACCTTC. Protein: CASSRGQGTAYGYTF.

The rearrangement joins TRBV27 to TRBJ1-3; D is perhaps TRBD1 (5 bases). The CDR3 loop spans 20 amino acids. CDR1 MNHEY and CDR2 SMNVEV come from the germline V gene (reference sequence). Trimming shortened V by 5 bases and J by 0 bases, and 26 bases separated the two germline ends. The CDR3 nucleotides are TGTGCCAGCAGTGCACAAAGGGCCCGGGGAGGGGATTCCTCTGGAAACACCATATATTTT. Amino acid sequence: CASSAQRARGGDSSGNTIYF.

This clonotype has a count of ten or more. This chain connects TRBV20-1 to TRBJ1-4; tentatively, D is TRBD1 (5 bases). Germline CDR1 and CDR2: DFQATT and SNEGSKA (reference sequence). Trimming pared 0 bases from V and 7 bases from J, leaving 15 bases between. This CDR3 is built from 15 residues. The CDR3 sequence is CSARDEGENGEKLFF. CDR3 nucleotide sequence: TGCAGTGCTAGAGATGAAGGGGAAAATGGTGAAAAACTGTTTTTT.

This chain connects TRBV6-5 to TRBJ1-2; D remains unclear. CDR3 size: 14 residues. The germline V gene encodes CDR1 MNHEY and CDR2 SVGAGI. Trimming cost V 7 bases and J 5 bases, with 17 bases left between them. In nucleotides, the CDR3 is TGTGCCAGCAAACCGGAACAGACCCTATATGGCTACACCTTC. As protein: CASKPEQTLYGYTF.

This clonotype has at least ten counts. V and J are TRBV20-1 and TRBJ2-7, with D hard to call. The V gene lost 0 bases and the J gene lost 2 bases, with 14 bases spanning the gap. This CDR3 comprises 15 residues. The germline CDR1 and CDR2 sequences are DFQATT and SNEGSKA (reference sequence). As DNA, the CDR3 is TGCAGTGCTAGAGATCTTGGAACAGAGACCTACGAGCAGTACTTC. Its protein is CSARDLGTETYEQYF.

This clonotype was detected once. A single base separates this from a much larger clone, so it may be a read error. V is TRBV12-3 or TRBV12-4 and J is TRBJ1-2; no definite D call. This CDR3 spans 12 amino acids. Here the CDR3 reads CASSGEEYGYAF. The CDR3 nucleotides are TGTGCCAGCAGCGGGGAGGAGTATGGCTACGCCTTC.

This clonotype was detected a few times. The V gene is TRBV12-3 or TRBV12-4, the J gene TRBJ1-6, with D perhaps TRBD1 (6 bases). CDR3 size: 18 residues. Trimming removed 7 bases from V and 0 bases from J, with 19 bases in between. The CDR3 DNA is TGTGCCAGCAATCCGACAGGACCCCTAAGCTCCTATAATTCACCCCTCCACTTT. Amino acids: CASNPTGPLSSYNSPLHF.

In this sample, this clonotype turned up a few times. This chain joins TRBV7-2 and TRBJ2-3, with 15 bases identical to TRBD2. The V and J ends lost 2 bases and 4 bases, in that order; junction bases with no gene match: 4. Germline lookup yields CDR1 SGHTA and CDR2 FQGNSA. This CDR3 spans 17 amino acids. CDR3 region: CASSLWGLAGGADTQYF. The CDR3 nucleotides are TGTGCCAGCAGCTTATGGGGACTAGCGGGGGGAGCAGATACGCAGTATTTT.

The chain couples TRBV7-9 to TRBJ2-5; D is ambiguous. The germline V gene has CDR1 SEHNR and CDR2 FQNEAQ (reference sequence). Between the trimmed V and J ends, which lost 0 bases and 6 bases, there was a span of 11 bases. This CDR3 is 14 amino acids long. Written as DNA, the CDR3 is TGTGCCAGCAGCTTAGCCGGGCCTGTGAAGACCCAGTACTTC. This encodes CASSLAGPVKTQYF.

The CDR3 region has the DNA TGCGCCAGCAGCCAACTCGAAGGCCGGGCTGACTATGGCTACACCTTC. Translated: CASSQLEGRADYGYTF. The V call is TRBV4-1, the J call TRBJ1-2; D gene ambiguous. Germline lookup yields CDR1 MGHRA and CDR2 YSYEKL. The CDR3 has 16 amino acids. Deletions cut 2 bases from V and 3 bases from J, with 16 bases between.

The V call is TRBV7-3, the J call TRBJ2-1; 9 bases are shared with TRBD1. This CDR3 region has 15 residues. Per the germline V gene, CDR1 is SGHTA and CDR2 is FQGTGA. V was pared by 5 bases and J by 7 bases, with 9 bases of the junction left unmatched. This CDR3 is CASSAVQGAGNEQFF. CDR3 in DNA: TGTGCCAGCAGCGCGGTACAGGGGGCGGGAAATGAGCAGTTCTTC. Variable domain in full (rest from reference TRBV7-3 and TRBJ2-1): GAGVSQTPSNKVTEKGKYVELRCDPISGHTALYWYRQSLGQGPEFLIYFQGTGAADDSGLPNDRFFAVRPEGSVSTLKIQRTERGDSAVYLCASSAVQGAGNEQFFGPGTRLTVL.

CDR3 coding DNA: TGTGCCAGCAGCCCCCCGGCGGGCTACGAGCAGTACTTC. Protein sequence: CASSPPAGYEQYF. This chain joins TRBV11-1 and TRBJ2-7; maybe TRBD2 (5 bases). This CDR3 comprises 13 residues. The V gene lost 5 bases and the J gene lost 3 bases, with 11 bases spanning the gap. Germline-derived CDR1 and CDR2 are SGHAT and FQDESV (reference sequence). Full variable domain (outside the CDR3, taken from reference TRBV11-1 and TRBJ2-7): EAEVAQSPRYKITEKSQAVAFWCDPISGHATLYWYRQILGQGPELLVQFQDESVVDDSQLPKDRFSAERLKGVDSTLKIQPAELGDSAMYLCASSPPAGYEQYFGPGTRLTVT.

V and J are TRBV5-1 and TRBJ2-7, with a tentative D call TRBD2 (5 bases). V lost 6 bases, J lost 4 bases, and 14 bases lay in between. Germline CDR1 SGHRS, CDR2 YFSETQ. There are 13 residues in the CDR3. For the CDR3, the DNA is TGCGCCAGCACCGGGGAGTTCGAATACGAGCAGTACTTC. Encoded protein: CASTGEFEYEQYF. The complete variable domain, with remaining parts taken from reference TRBV5-1 and TRBJ2-7, reads KAGVTQTPRYLIKTRGQQVTLSCSPISGHRSVSWYQQTPGQGLQFLFEYFSETQRNKGNFPGRFSGRQFSNSRSEMNVSTLELGDSALYLCASTGEFEYEQYFGPGTRLTVT.

This chain uses TRBV10-2 with TRBJ2-3, with 7 positions matching TRBD1. The germline CDR1 and CDR2 sequences are WSHSY and SAAADI. There are 13 residues in the CDR3. Trimming removed 10 bases from V and 0 bases from J; junction bases left unmatched: 4. The CDR3 DNA sequence: TGCGCCACCTGGGACAGCAGCACAGATACGCAGTATTTT. This encodes CATWDSSTDTQYF.